This T cell receptor (beta chain) originates from a study of CD8+CD57+ T cells in acquired aplastic anemia. Across the whole study: For CD4+ cells, healthy donors had an average of approximately 10 million reads.

The use of genomic DNA as template underpinned the TCR beta VDJ and CDR3 profiling. In TCRdb, the reads were re-called with MiXCR into one record per CDR3 protein. The table shows roughly 420,000 distinct CDR3 sequences, with 65% to 80% occurring only once. Per the germline V gene, CDR1 is SGHVS and CDR2 is FQNEAQ. Trimming stripped 7 bases from V and 6 bases from J, with 12 bases between. The CDR3 is 12 residues long. Material for sequencing was sorted CD4+, CD8+, or CD8+CD57+ T cells (not recorded which) from PBMCs. The clonotype comes from a human donor in good health, serving as a control. This chain connects TRBV7-8 to TRBJ1-2; no clear D gene. The DNA for the CDR3 is TGTGCCAGCACGCGGCATGGGGATGGCTACACCTTC. Protein product: CASTRHGDGYTF.